Given below is one T cell receptor beta chain in context. Its target is unknown. Germline V gene data show CDR1 as MGHRA and CDR2 as YSYEKL. The V gene lost 7 bases and the J gene lost 4 bases, with 16 bases spanning the gap. CDR3 size: 15 residues. The sample is drawn from a study of beta chain features in type 1 diabetes. Study observations and caveats: Researchers report that Type 1 diabetes patients had moderately but significantly shorter TCRB CDR3s across all four CD4+ subsets.

The study reverse transcribed the entire isolated RNA, so it sequenced expressed TCRB transcripts. This table comes from immunoSEQ multiplex PCR, and its TCRdb copy is limited to in-frame clones, with some not included. The sample contains 640,000 or so clones, about an eighth of which appear only once. The chain links TRBV4-1 to TRBJ1-4; perhaps TRBD1 as D (5 bases). The sample was naive CD4+ T cells from blood. The clonotype comes from a man younger than 35 with type 1 diabetes. The CDR3 is CASNRQPIDNEKLFF. CDR3 in DNA: TGCGCCAGCAATCGACAGCCGATCGATAATGAAAAACTGTTTTTT.